The 27 T cell receptor beta chains in this list originate from one sample, sequenced in a study of OX40 agonist ivuxolimab in advanced cancers. Libraries came from the immunoSEQ multiplex PCR assay. This immuneACCESS table, as held by TCRdb, lists in-frame sequences with V and J called but not all clones. Of the missing ones, under half trace to an unresolved V gene in checked studies; the others have no known cause. The sample table holds some 85,000 clones, of which nearly 90% were seen once. The ten largest clones represent roughly 0.3% of the sample. Sequencing used CD4+ or CD8+ T cells sorted from blood, obtained in a trial of the OX40 agonist ivuxolimab. These TCRs come from an adult with an advanced solid tumor such as melanoma, head and neck, liver or kidney cancer.

V gene TRBV27 combines with J gene TRBJ2-5; the D gene is possibly TRBD1 (6 bases). The germline V gene encodes CDR1 MNHEY and CDR2 SMNVEV (reference sequence). V lost 5 bases and J 4 bases, leaving 23 bases between the germline ends. The CDR3 spans 17 residues. The CDR3: CASSPRFEQGKGETQYF. DNA of the CDR3: TGTGCCAGCAGTCCACGGTTCGAACAGGGCAAAGGAGAGACCCAGTACTTC.

This clone has only one observation. The sample holds other DNA sequences that translate to the same CDR3. The chain couples TRBV6-1 to TRBJ1-2; D remains ambiguous. Germline loops: CDR1 MNHNS, CDR2 SASEGT. The length of the CDR3 is 13 residues. V dropped 3 bases and J dropped 2 bases, with 7 bases sitting between them. CDR3 coding DNA: TGTGCCAGCAGTGATGGGGAAAACTATGGCTACACCTTC. It translates to CASSDGENYGYTF.

The rearrangement links TRBV30 to TRBJ2-1; possible D gene TRBD1, 6 bases. The CDR3 has 12 amino acids. V was trimmed by 3 bases and J by 10 bases, leaving 13 bases between them. Germline assignment: CDR1 GTSNPN and CDR2 SVGIG (reference sequence). CDR3 sequence: CAWRTQGSEQFF. The CDR3 DNA reads as TGTGCCTGGAGAACTCAGGGGAGCGAGCAGTTCTTC.

The chain employs TRBV7-2 and TRBJ1-5; the D is unclear. CDR3 size: 13 residues. V lost 3 bases and J lost 0, with 3 bases in between. Germline lookup yields CDR1 SGHTA and CDR2 FQGNSA. The CDR3 DNA reads as TGTGCCAGCAGCTTTGATAGCAATCAGCCCCAGCATTTT. Protein: CASSFDSNQPQHF.

This clone was seen once. The chain employs TRBV19 and TRBJ1-2; D remains unclear. The germline V gene encodes CDR1 LNHDA and CDR2 SQIVND (reference sequence). V gave up 6 bases and J gave up 5 bases, with 7 bases separating them. The CDR3 runs to 11 residues. The CDR3 coding sequence is TGTGCCAGTAGCCGGGATTATGGCTACACCTTC. Encoded protein: CASSRDYGYTF.

CDR3 in DNA: TGCGCCAGCAGCTTGAGATTGGGTTACGAGCAGTACTTC. Its protein product is CASSLRLGYEQYF. The V gene is TRBV5-1, the J gene TRBJ2-7; D unclear. V dropped 1 base and J dropped 4 bases, with 9 bases sitting between them. The CDR3 totals 13 residues. Germline lookup yields CDR1 SGHRS and CDR2 YFSETQ.

This sequence joins TRBV6-5 and TRBJ2-7; 9 positions agree with TRBD2. Germline values: CDR1 MNHEY, CDR2 SVGAGI. The CDR3 runs 15 residues. Trimming at V came to 6 bases and at J to 4 bases, leaving 10 bases not matched to a gene. CDR3 region: CASSRSGGGVYEQYF. The CDR3 bases are TGTGCCAGCAGCCGCTCCGGCGGGGGGGTATACGAGCAGTACTTC.

This rearrangement joins TRBV6-6 to TRBJ1-1; TRBD1 matches at 8 bases. The CDR3 sequence is 14 residues long. V gave up 2 bases and J gave up 8 bases; unmatched junction bases: 7. Germline-derived CDR1 and CDR2 are MNHNY and SVGAGI (reference sequence). The CDR3 nucleotides read TGTGCCAGCAGTTACACCAGGGGGCGCCTAGAAGCTTTCTTT. Protein product: CASSYTRGRLEAFF.

In this sample, this clone turned up a few times. The chain combines TRBV30 with TRBJ2-1; D is ambiguous. Germline V CDR1 and CDR2: GTSNPN, SVGIG (reference sequence). The CDR3 totals 11 residues. Trimming took 1 base from V and 6 from J, leaving 4 bases between them. CDR3 nucleotides: TGTGCCTGGAGTGCCCTCAATGAGCAGTTCTTC. This codes for CAWSALNEQFF.

The chain recombines TRBV7-9 with TRBJ2-1, with a weak D call TRBD1 (5 bases). This CDR3 spans 13 amino acids. The ends were cut back, 1 base at V and 4 bases at J, with 5 bases in the middle. CDR1 is SEHNR, CDR2 FQNEAQ, per germline (reference sequence). Here the CDR3 reads CASSLGQYNEQFF. CDR3 sequence (DNA): TGTGCCAGCAGCTTAGGACAGTACAATGAGCAGTTCTTC.

The chain employs TRBV18 and TRBJ1-5; D ambiguous. The CDR3 runs to 14 residues. The germline gives CDR1 KGHSH, CDR2 LQKENI. The V gene lost 3 bases and the J gene lost 0 bases, with 6 bases spanning the gap. CDR3 residues: CASSPQDSNQPQHF. Here the CDR3 DNA reads TGTGCCAGCTCACCTCAGGATAGCAATCAGCCCCAGCATTTT.

Here the CDR3 reads CASSLLAGNYNEQFF. CDR3 bases: TGTGCCAGCAGCTTGTTGGCGGGGAACTACAATGAGCAGTTCTTC. V and J are TRBV5-6 and TRBJ2-1, with a possible D match to TRBD2 (6 bases). The length of the CDR3 is 15 residues. Germline V CDR1 and CDR2: SGHDT, YYEEEE. Trimming removed 1 base at V and 3 bases at J, with 11 bases between.

The genes are TRBV2 and TRBJ1-1; no definite D call. Germline CDR1 SNHLY, CDR2 FYNNEI. V was shortened by 2 bases and J by 1 base, with 14 bases between the two germline ends. This CDR3 comprises 16 residues. In DNA, the CDR3 is TGTGCCAGCAGTGAAATCGGCGGGAAAGGGAACACTGAAGCTTTCTTT. Encoded protein: CASSEIGGKGNTEAFF.

The rearrangement uses TRBV6-6 and TRBJ1-1; D uncertain. The CDR3 length is 13 residues. The germline V gene encodes CDR1 MNHNY and CDR2 SVGAGI (reference sequence). The V and J ends lost 2 bases and 0 bases respectively, with 4 bases between them. CDR3 loop: CASSYGMNTEAFF. CDR3 bases: TGTGCCAGCAGTTACGGAATGAACACTGAAGCTTTCTTT.

The J gene is TRBJ1-4, the V gene TRBV5-6; D ambiguous. Trimming stripped 3 bases from V and 8 bases from J, with 8 bases between. Per the germline V gene, CDR1 is SGHDT and CDR2 is YYEEEE. CDR3 length equals 12 residues. The CDR3: CASSSDNEKLFF. Here the CDR3 DNA reads TGTGCCAGCAGCTCTGATAACGAAAAACTGTTTTTT. The whole variable domain, filled in from reference TRBV5-6 and TRBJ1-4, reads DAGVTQSPTHLIKTRGQQVTLRCSPKSGHDTVSWYQQALGQGPQFIFQYYEEEERQRGNFPDRFSGHQFPNYSSELNVNALLLGDSALYLCASSSDNEKLFFGSGTQLSVL.

V usage is TRBV2 and J usage is TRBJ1-2; TRBD1 matches 8 bases. Germline V CDR1 and CDR2: SNHLY, FYNNEI. The CDR3 loop spans 17 amino acids. The junction had 12 bases not matched to a gene; V was cut back by 1 base and J by 5 bases. CDR3 protein: CASSEDGTGVLPYGYTF. CDR3 DNA: TGTGCCAGCAGTGAAGACGGGACAGGAGTTCTTCCGTATGGCTACACCTTC. Full variable domain (rest looked up from reference TRBV2 and TRBJ1-2): EPEVTQTPSHQVTQMGQEVILRCVPISNHLYFYWYRQILGQKVEFLVSFYNNEISEKSEIFDDQFSVERPDGSNFTLKIRSTKLEDSAMYFCASSEDGTGVLPYGYTFGSGTRLTVV.

The chain is built from TRBV10-2 and TRBJ2-3, with a possible D match to TRBD2 (6 bases). The CDR3 runs 13 residues. V dropped 7 bases and J dropped 3 bases, with 11 bases sitting between them. Germline V gene sequence: CDR1 WSHSY, CDR2 SAAADI. In DNA form, the CDR3 reads TGCGCCAGCAACCTTGGGGGGACAGATACGCAGTATTTT. This gives the protein CASNLGGTDTQYF.

The chain is built from TRBV9 and TRBJ2-5; 14 bases align to TRBD2. The end of the DNA aligns better with TRBJ2-7, so the J call may be wrong. CDR3 length equals 16 residues. The germline gives CDR1 SGDLS, CDR2 YYNGEE. CDR3 amino acids: CASSPGLAGASYEQYF. Written as DNA, the CDR3 is TGTGCCAGCAGCCCGGGACTAGCGGGGGCCTCCTACGAGCAGTACTTC.

V usage is TRBV11-3 and J usage is TRBJ2-7; possible D gene TRBD2, 6 bases. There are 17 residues in the CDR3. Germline assignment: CDR1 SGHNT and CDR2 YENEEA. V lost 3 bases, J lost 0 bases, and 18 bases lay in between. CDR3 sequence (DNA): TGTGCCAGCAGCTTCAGAAGACGGCGGGGTGGCTCCTACGAGCAGTACTTC. Protein sequence: CASSFRRRRGGSYEQYF. The complete variable domain, with remaining parts taken from reference TRBV11-3 and TRBJ2-7, reads EAGVVQSPRYKIIEKKQPVAFWCNPISGHNTLYWYLQNLGQGPELLIRYENEEAVDDSQLPKDRFSAERLKGVDSTLKIQPAELGDSAVYLCASSFRRRRGGSYEQYFGPGTRLTVT.

V usage is TRBV5-1 and J usage is TRBJ2-1; a weak D match, TRBD2 (6 bases). Germline-derived CDR1 and CDR2 are SGHRS and YFSETQ. This CDR3 is built from 18 residues. With 2 bases removed from V and 0 bases from J, the gap between germline ends came to 18 bases. CDR3 region: CASSLGGVTGGSYNEQFF. For the CDR3, the DNA is TGCGCCAGCAGCTTAGGCGGGGTGACTGGGGGCTCCTACAATGAGCAGTTCTTC.

V usage is TRBV28 and J usage is TRBJ2-5; no clear D. Germline V gene lookup returns CDR1 MDHEN and CDR2 SYDVKM. The CDR3 length is 12 residues. The V gene lost 6 bases and the J gene lost 7 bases, with 12 bases spanning the gap. Here the CDR3 reads CASSSDPMTQYF. The CDR3 DNA reads TGTGCCAGCAGCTCGGACCCGATGACCCAGTACTTC.

This clone was observed a handful of times. This chain links TRBV7-9 with TRBJ1-6, with D maybe TRBD1 (5 bases). CDR1 is SEHNR and CDR2 is FQNEAQ in the germline V gene (reference sequence). V lost 4 bases, J lost 5 bases, and 12 bases lay in between. The CDR3 extends over 15 amino acids. The CDR3 sequence is CASSSQGVNNSPLHF. The CDR3 DNA reads TGTGCCAGCAGCTCTCAGGGCGTGAATAATTCACCCCTCCACTTT.

The gene calls are TRBV2 and TRBJ1-5; 7 positions agree with TRBD1. The CDR3 is 15 amino acids. Germline V CDR1 and CDR2: SNHLY, FYNNEI. J was trimmed by 0 bases and V by 6 bases; bases with no gene match: 5. CDR3 sequence reads: CASSVGQVSNQPQHF. In DNA, the CDR3 is TGTGCCAGCAGCGTTGGACAGGTTAGCAATCAGCCCCAGCATTTT.

The chain employs TRBV4-1 and TRBJ2-1, with a weak D call TRBD2 (6 bases). The germline V and J ends were trimmed by 0 bases and 6 bases, with 18 bases remaining between them. Germline CDR1 reads MGHRA; CDR2 reads YSYEKL. This CDR3 contains 17 residues. The CDR3 loop is CASSQDMVGGVPNEQFF. The CDR3 coding sequence is TGCGCCAGCAGCCAAGATATGGTTGGCGGGGTCCCCAATGAGCAGTTCTTC.

The chain joins TRBV7-3 to TRBJ2-3; perhaps TRBD1 as D (6 bases). Germline V lookup: CDR1 SGHTA, CDR2 FQGTGA. The CDR3 has 18 residues. Trimming removed 2 bases at V and 0 bases at J, with 18 bases between. CDR3 sequence (DNA): TGTGCCAGCAGCTTAGACAGGTTCCCGTCTTTTAGCACAGATACGCAGTATTTT. As protein: CASSLDRFPSFSTDTQYF.

The V and J genes are TRBV5-4 and TRBJ1-1, with D unclear. The CDR3 runs to 13 residues. The V end lost 2 bases, the J end lost 6 bases, and 11 bases lay between the germline ends. The germline CDR1 and CDR2 sequences are SGHNT and YYREEE (reference sequence). In DNA, the CDR3 is TGTGCCAGCAGCTTTACGGGTTCCCCTGAAGCTTTCTTT. Its protein is CASSFTGSPEAFF.

The chain couples TRBV11-2 to TRBJ1-1, with 7 bases fitting TRBD1. J was trimmed by 0 bases and V by 5 bases; bases with no gene match: 6. The CDR3 length is 15 residues. Looked up from germline, CDR1 is SGHAT and CDR2 is FQNNGV. The CDR3 DNA sequence: TGTGCCAGCAGCCCAAGACAGGGTTTGAACACTGAAGCTTTCTTT. Amino acid sequence: CASSPRQGLNTEAFF.